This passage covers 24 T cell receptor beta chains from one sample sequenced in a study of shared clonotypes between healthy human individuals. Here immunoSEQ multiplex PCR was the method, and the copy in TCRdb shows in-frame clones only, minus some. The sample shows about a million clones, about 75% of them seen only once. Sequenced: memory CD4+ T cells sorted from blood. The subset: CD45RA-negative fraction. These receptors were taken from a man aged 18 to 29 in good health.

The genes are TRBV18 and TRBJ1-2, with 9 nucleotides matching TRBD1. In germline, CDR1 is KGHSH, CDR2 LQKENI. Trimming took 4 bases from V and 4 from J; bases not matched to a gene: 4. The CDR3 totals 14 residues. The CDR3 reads CASSRQTGGYGYTF. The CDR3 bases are TGTGCCAGCTCACGTCAGACAGGGGGCTATGGCTACACCTTC.

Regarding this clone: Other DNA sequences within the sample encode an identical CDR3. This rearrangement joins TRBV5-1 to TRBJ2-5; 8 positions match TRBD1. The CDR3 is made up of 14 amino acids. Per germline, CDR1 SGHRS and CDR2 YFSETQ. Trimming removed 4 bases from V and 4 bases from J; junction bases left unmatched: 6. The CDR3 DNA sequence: TGCGCCAGCAGCCCCGGACAGGGAGGAGAGACCCAGTACTTC. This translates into CASSPGQGGETQYF.

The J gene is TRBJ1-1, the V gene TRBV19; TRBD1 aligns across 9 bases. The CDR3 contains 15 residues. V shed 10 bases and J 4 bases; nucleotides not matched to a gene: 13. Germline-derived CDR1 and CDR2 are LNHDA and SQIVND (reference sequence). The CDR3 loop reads CATGGQGSSFTEAFF. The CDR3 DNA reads TGTGCCACCGGGGGACAGGGAAGTAGTTTCACTGAAGCTTTCTTT.

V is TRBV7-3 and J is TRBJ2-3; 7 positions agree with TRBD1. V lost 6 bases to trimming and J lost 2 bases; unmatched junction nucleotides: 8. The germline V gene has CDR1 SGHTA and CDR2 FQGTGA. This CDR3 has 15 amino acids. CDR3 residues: CASRPDRVDTDTQYF. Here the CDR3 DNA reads TGTGCCAGCAGACCAGACAGGGTTGACACAGATACGCAGTATTTT.

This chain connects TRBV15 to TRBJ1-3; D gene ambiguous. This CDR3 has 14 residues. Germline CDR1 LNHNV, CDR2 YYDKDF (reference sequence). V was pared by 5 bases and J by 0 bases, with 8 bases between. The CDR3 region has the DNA TGTGCCACCAGCGAAGGGCTCTCTGGAAACACCATATATTTT. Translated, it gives CATSEGLSGNTIYF.

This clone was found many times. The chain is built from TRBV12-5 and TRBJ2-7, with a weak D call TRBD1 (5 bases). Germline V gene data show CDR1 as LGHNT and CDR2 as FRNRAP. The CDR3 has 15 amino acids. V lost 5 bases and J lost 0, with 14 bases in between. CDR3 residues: CASGPQAGPSYEQYF. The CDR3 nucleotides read TGTGCTAGTGGTCCACAGGCAGGGCCCTCCTACGAGCAGTACTTC.

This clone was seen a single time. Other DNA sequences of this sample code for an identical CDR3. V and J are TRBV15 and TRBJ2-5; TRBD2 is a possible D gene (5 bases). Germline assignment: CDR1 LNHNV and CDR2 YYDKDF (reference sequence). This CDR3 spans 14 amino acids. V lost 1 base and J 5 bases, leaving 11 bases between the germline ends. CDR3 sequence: CATSRGGSGETQYF. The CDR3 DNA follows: TGTGCCACCAGCAGAGGAGGGTCGGGTGAGACCCAGTACTTC.

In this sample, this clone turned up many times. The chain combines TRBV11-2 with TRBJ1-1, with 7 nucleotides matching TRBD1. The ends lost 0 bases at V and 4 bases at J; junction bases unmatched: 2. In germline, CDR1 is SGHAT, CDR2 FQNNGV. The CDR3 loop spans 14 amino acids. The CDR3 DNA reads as TGTGCCAGCAGCTTAGAAGGGGGCCGCACTGAAGCTTTCTTT. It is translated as CASSLEGGRTEAFF. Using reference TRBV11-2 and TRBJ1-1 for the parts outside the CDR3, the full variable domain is EAGVAQSPRYKIIEKRQSVAFWCNPISGHATLYWYQQILGQGPKLLIQFQNNGVVDDSQLPKDRFSAERLKGVDSTLKIQPAKLEDSAVYLCASSLEGGRTEAFFGQGTRLTVV.

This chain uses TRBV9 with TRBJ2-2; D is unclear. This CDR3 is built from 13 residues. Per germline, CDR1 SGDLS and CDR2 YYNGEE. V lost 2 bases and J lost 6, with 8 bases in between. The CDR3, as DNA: TGTGCCAGCAGCGTTGAAGTCGCCGGGGAGCTGTTTTTT. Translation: CASSVEVAGELFF.

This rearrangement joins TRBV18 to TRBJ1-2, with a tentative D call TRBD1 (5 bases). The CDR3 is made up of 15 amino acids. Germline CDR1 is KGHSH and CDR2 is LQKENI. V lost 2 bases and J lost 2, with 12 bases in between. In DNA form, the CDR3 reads TGTGCCAGCTCACCAGCGGGGGTCGCGAACTATGGCTACACCTTC. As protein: CASSPAGVANYGYTF.

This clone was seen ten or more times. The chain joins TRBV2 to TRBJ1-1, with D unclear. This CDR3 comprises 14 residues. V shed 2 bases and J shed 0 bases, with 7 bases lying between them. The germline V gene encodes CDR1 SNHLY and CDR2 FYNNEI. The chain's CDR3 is CASSEISLNTEAFF. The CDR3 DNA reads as TGTGCCAGCAGTGAAATCTCCTTGAACACTGAAGCTTTCTTT.

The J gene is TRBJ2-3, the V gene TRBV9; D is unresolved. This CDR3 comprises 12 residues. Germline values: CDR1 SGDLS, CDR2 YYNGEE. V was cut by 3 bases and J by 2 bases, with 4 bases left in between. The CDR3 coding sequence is TGTGCCAGCAGCGCTAACACAGATACGCAGTATTTT. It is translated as CASSANTDTQYF.

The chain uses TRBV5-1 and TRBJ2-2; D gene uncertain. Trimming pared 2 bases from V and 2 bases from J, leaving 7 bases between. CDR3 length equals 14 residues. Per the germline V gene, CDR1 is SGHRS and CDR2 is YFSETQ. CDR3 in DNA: TGCGCCAGCAGCTTTGGGGAAAACACCGGGGAGCTGTTTTTT. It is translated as CASSFGENTGELFF.

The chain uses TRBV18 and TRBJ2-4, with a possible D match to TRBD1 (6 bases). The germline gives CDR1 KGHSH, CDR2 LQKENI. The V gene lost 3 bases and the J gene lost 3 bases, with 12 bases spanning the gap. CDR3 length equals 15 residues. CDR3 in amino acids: CASSPGQRLKNIQYF. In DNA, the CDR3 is TGTGCCAGCTCACCTGGACAGCGTCTCAAAAACATTCAGTACTTC.

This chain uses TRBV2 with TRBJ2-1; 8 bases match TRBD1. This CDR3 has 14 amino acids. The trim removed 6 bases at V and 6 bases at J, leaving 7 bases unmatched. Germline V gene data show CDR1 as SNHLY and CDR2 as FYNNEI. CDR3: CASRSGTGPNEQFF. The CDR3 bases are TGTGCCAGCAGGTCCGGGACAGGCCCCAATGAGCAGTTCTTC.

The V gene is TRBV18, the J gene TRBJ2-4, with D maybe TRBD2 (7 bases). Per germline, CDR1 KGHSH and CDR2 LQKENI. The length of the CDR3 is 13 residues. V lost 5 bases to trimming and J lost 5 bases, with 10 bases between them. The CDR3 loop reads CASSFGGQNIQYF. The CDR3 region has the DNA TGTGCCAGCTCATTCGGGGGGCAAAACATTCAGTACTTC.

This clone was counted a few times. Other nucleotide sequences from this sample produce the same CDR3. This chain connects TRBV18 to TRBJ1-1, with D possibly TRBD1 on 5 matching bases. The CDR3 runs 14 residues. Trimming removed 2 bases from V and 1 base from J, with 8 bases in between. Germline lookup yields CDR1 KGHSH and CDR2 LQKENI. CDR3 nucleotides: TGTGCCAGCTCACCATCCGGGGGGAACACTGAAGCTTTCTTT. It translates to CASSPSGGNTEAFF.

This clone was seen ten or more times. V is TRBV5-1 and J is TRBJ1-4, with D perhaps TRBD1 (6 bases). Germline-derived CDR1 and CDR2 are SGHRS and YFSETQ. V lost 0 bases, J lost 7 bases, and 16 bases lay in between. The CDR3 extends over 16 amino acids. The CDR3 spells CASSLDPTGIGEKLFF. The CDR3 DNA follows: TGCGCCAGCAGCTTGGACCCCACAGGGATCGGTGAAAAACTGTTTTTT.

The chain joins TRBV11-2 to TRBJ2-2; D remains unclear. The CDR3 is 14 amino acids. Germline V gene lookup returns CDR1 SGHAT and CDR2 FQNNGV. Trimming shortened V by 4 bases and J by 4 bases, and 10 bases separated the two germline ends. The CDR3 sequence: CASSSRLGTGELFF. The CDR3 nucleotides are TGTGCCAGCAGCTCCCGCCTGGGCACCGGGGAGCTGTTTTTT. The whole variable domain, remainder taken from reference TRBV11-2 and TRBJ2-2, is EAGVAQSPRYKIIEKRQSVAFWCNPISGHATLYWYQQILGQGPKLLIQFQNNGVVDDSQLPKDRFSAERLKGVDSTLKIQPAKLEDSAVYLCASSSRLGTGELFFGEGSRLTVL.

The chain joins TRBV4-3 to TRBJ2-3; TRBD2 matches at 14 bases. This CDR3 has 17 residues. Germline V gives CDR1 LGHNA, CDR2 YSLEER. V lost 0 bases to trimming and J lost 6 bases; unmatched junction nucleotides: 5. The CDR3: CASSQDVGTSGGDTQYF. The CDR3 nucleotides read TGCGCCAGCAGCCAAGATGTGGGGACTAGCGGGGGTGATACGCAGTATTTT.

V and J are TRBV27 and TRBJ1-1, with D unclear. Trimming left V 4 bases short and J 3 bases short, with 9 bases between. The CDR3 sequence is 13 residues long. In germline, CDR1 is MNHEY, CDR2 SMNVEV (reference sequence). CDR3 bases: TGTGCCAGCAGTTGGCGGGTTGACACTGAAGCTTTCTTT. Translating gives CASSWRVDTEAFF.

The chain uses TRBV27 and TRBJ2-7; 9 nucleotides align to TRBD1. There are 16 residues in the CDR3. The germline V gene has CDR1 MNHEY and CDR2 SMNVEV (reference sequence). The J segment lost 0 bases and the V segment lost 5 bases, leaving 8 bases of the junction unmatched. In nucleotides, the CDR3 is TGTGCCAGCAGTCTGAACAGGGGGCCCCTCTCCTACGAGCAGTACTTC. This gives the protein CASSLNRGPLSYEQYF.

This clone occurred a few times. The CDR3 bases are TGTGCCAGCAGCTTGGATAGGGGGGAGAATCAGCCCCAGCATTTT. This translates into CASSLDRGENQPQHF. The rearrangement links TRBV5-4 to TRBJ1-5; a possible D gene is TRBD1 (6 bases). This CDR3 region has 15 residues. Trimming cost V 0 bases and J 4 bases, with 11 bases left between them. Germline lookup yields CDR1 SGHNT and CDR2 YYREEE (reference sequence).

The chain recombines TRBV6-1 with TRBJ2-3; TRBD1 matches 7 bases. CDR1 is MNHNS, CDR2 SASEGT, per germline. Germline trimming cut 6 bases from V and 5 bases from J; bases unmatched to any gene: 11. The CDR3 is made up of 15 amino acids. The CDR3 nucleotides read TGTGCCAGCAGGCAGGGGGAATTACTTGGAGATACGCAGTATTTT. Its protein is CASRQGELLGDTQYF.